This section outlines one T cell receptor beta chain sequence together with its context. This sample is part of a study of pediatric ulcerative colitis. Clones were read by immunoSEQ multiplex PCR, and TCRdb kept only the in-frame ones, dropping some. The sample carries over 10,000 clones, over 60% recorded once. CDR1 and CDR2 (germline): SQVTM, ANQGSEA. J was trimmed by 3 bases and V by 7 bases; bases with no gene match: 8. The CDR3 extends over 14 amino acids. During colonoscopy, one to two rectal pinch biopsies were collected. This sequence originates from a boy aged 10-17 years who was a control in a study of pediatric ulcerative colitis. Specimen: gut tissue. The chain is built from TRBV29-1 and TRBJ2-1; 8 bases line up with TRBD2. CDR3 in DNA: TGCAGCGCCCGAAGGGCGGGAGGCTACAATGAGCAGTTCTTC. Amino acids: CSARRAGGYNEQFF.